Listed here are 13 T cell receptor beta chains from one sample, sequenced in a study of blood T cell repertoires in COVID-19. Data came from immunoSEQ multiplex PCR; TCRdb stores just in-frame clones and leaves some out. The table includes more than 90,000 clones, 82% detected once. The material sequenced was peripheral blood. Receptors were obtained from a man older than 75 with acute or convalescent COVID-19.

The chain uses TRBV7-9 and TRBJ2-7, with 7 bases lining up with TRBD1. This CDR3 comprises 14 residues. Trimming removed 5 bases from V and 5 bases from J; junction bases left unmatched: 9. Germline V gene sequence: CDR1 SEHNR, CDR2 FQNEAQ (reference sequence). The CDR3 loop reads CASSANRDSHEQYF. In nucleotides, the CDR3 is TGTGCCAGCAGCGCAAACCGGGACAGCCACGAGCAGTACTTC. The full variable domain, its missing parts supplied by reference TRBV7-9 and TRBJ2-7, is DTGVSQNPRHKITKRGQNVTFRCDPISEHNRLYWYRQTLGQGPEFLTYFQNEAQLEKSRLLSDRFSAERPKGSFSTLEIQRTEQGDSAMYLCASSANRDSHEQYFGPGTRLTVT.

This chain's CDR3 is CASSFSGSLDEQFF. The CDR3 DNA reads as TGTGCCAGCAGCTTTAGCGGGAGCCTCGATGAGCAGTTCTTC. The rearrangement uses TRBV7-9 and TRBJ2-1; 9 bases align to TRBD2. The CDR3 consists of 14 residues. With 3 bases clipped from V and 8 bases from J, the junction kept 5 bases outside the gene matches. Per germline, CDR1 SEHNR and CDR2 FQNEAQ (reference sequence).

The chain recombines TRBV19 with TRBJ2-5, with 13 bases matching TRBD2. Germline lookup yields CDR1 LNHDA and CDR2 SQIVND (reference sequence). This CDR3 region has 15 residues. V lost 7 bases and J lost 5; bases outside the gene matches: 7. This CDR3 is CASKPGLAGWETQYF. For the CDR3, the DNA is TGTGCCAGTAAACCGGGACTAGCGGGGTGGGAGACCCAGTACTTC. The whole variable domain, filled in from reference TRBV19 and TRBJ2-5, reads DGGITQSPKYLFRKEGQNVTLSCEQNLNHDAMYWYRQDPGQGLRLIYYSQIVNDFQKGDIAEGYSVSREKKESFPLTVTSAQKNPTAFYLCASKPGLAGWETQYFGPGTRLLVL.

This chain uses TRBV6-2 or TRBV6-3 with TRBJ2-7; 7 nucleotides agree with TRBD1. Germline values: CDR1 MNHEY, CDR2 SVGEGT. Losses at the gene ends were 5 bases for V and 1 base for J; bases not matched to a gene: 11. The CDR3 is 16 residues long. The CDR3 bases are TGTGCCAGCAGTCTAGACAGGGACCTTTTTTCCTACGAGCAGTACTTC. It is translated as CASSLDRDLFSYEQYF.

V gene TRBV2 combines with J gene TRBJ2-3, with D possibly matching TRBD1 (6 bases). The V and J ends lost 4 bases and 1 base respectively, with 12 bases between them. Germline V lookup: CDR1 SNHLY, CDR2 FYNNEI. The CDR3 length is 15 residues. The DNA for the CDR3 is TGTGCCAGCAGTGGGCGAGGGGGAGGCACAGATACGCAGTATTTT. Translation: CASSGRGGGTDTQYF.

This clone was counted between two and nine times. One end of the junction does not line up with germline, which may come from a read error. This chain joins TRBV7-7 and TRBJ2-1, with TRBD2 matching over 10 bases. Per the germline V gene, CDR1 is SSHAT and CDR2 is FNYEAQ (reference sequence). CDR3 size: 15 residues. The CDR3 DNA is TGTGCTAGCAGCCCCCTAGCGGGAGTATCCAATGAGCAGTTCTTC. Amino acid sequence: CASSPLAGVSNEQFF.

The chain combines TRBV3-1 (or the pseudogene TRBV3-2) with TRBJ2-4, with D unclear. V lost 1 base and J lost 0, with 10 bases in between. The CDR3 covers 16 residues. CDR1 and CDR2 from the germline V gene are LGHDT and YNNKEL (reference sequence). CDR3 sequence: CASSQVTGVAKNIQYF. The CDR3 DNA sequence: TGTGCCAGCAGCCAAGTTACGGGTGTAGCCAAAAACATTCAGTACTTC.

J is TRBJ2-4 and V is TRBV5-4; D possibly corresponds to TRBD2 (7 bases). CDR3 length: 15 amino acids. Trimming took 3 bases from V and 6 from J, leaving 16 bases between them. Per germline, CDR1 SGHNT and CDR2 YYREEE (reference sequence). The CDR3 reads CASSWGSGGRNIQYF. The CDR3 bases are TGTGCCAGCAGCTGGGGGTCGGGGGGCAGAAACATTCAGTACTTC.

This chain links TRBV7-2 with TRBJ2-7; weak D call: TRBD2 (6 bases). Germline V lookup: CDR1 SGHTA, CDR2 FQGNSA. The CDR3 is 13 residues long. Trimming shortened V by 1 base and J by 3 bases, and 7 bases separated the two germline ends. The CDR3 DNA follows: TGTGCCAGCAGCTTAGGCGGGGACTACGAGCAGTACTTC. This gives the protein CASSLGGDYEQYF.

V and J are TRBV3-1 (or the pseudogene TRBV3-2) and TRBJ1-1; 10 nucleotides line up with TRBD1. Germline CDR1 and CDR2: LGHDT and YNNKEL (reference sequence). The CDR3 runs to 15 residues. J gave up 5 bases and V 5 bases, and 8 bases lay outside the gene matches. This CDR3 reads CASSGRDRGRTEAFF. As DNA, the CDR3 is TGTGCCAGCAGCGGAAGGGACAGGGGTAGGACTGAAGCTTTCTTT.

The chain couples TRBV28 to TRBJ2-3, with D uncertain. The CDR3 totals 11 residues. The V gene lost 6 bases and the J gene lost 3 bases, with 4 bases spanning the gap. CDR1 and CDR2 (germline): MDHEN, SYDVKM. For the CDR3, the DNA is TGTGCCAGCAGATCAACAGATACGCAGTATTTT. This gives the protein CASRSTDTQYF.

V gene TRBV5-1 combines with J gene TRBJ2-5, with 16 bases aligning to TRBD2. V gave up 2 bases and J gave up 1 base; unmatched junction bases: 5. The CDR3 is 18 amino acids. Germline V gives CDR1 SGHRS, CDR2 YFSETQ. DNA for the CDR3: TGCGCCAGCAGCTTAACGGGACTAGCGGGGGGGCCCCAAGAGACCCAGTACTTC. Translation gives CASSLTGLAGGPQETQYF.

The J gene is TRBJ2-7, the V gene TRBV2, with 7 nucleotides matching TRBD2. The CDR3 has 12 residues. Germline-derived CDR1 and CDR2 are SNHLY and FYNNEI. After removal of 8 bases from V and 3 bases from J, the junction contained 4 bases not matched to a gene. The CDR3 region has the DNA TGTGCCAGCTGGGAGGGCATCTACGAGCAGTACTTC. It translates to CASWEGIYEQYF.